These T cell receptor beta chains were read from a single sample in a study of blood T cell repertoires in COVID-19. This table comes from immunoSEQ multiplex PCR, and its TCRdb copy is limited to in-frame clones, with some not included. The sample holds under 150,000 clones, about 80% seen once. Sequencing was carried out using PBMCs or T cells enriched from blood (not recorded which). The receptor source for this set is a man aged 35-49 years with acute COVID-19. Both conserved end residues are part of each CDR3. Not every row has a clone size; where given, it reads once, few, many or a size class.

J: TRBJ1-2
size: .
V: TRBV6-5
length: 12
CDR3: CASTNPAGGYTF

J: TRBJ1-5
size: .
V: TRBV6-1
length: 15
CDR3: CASSRPSQGNQPQHF

J: TRBJ1-6
size: .
V: TRBV7-9
length: 15
CDR3: CASSLGGRDNSPLHF

J: TRBJ2-1
size: .
V: TRBV10-3
length: 12
CDR3: CAISAEQNEQFF

J: TRBJ1-2
size: .
V: TRBV21-1
length: 15
CDR3: CASSKEINGSYGYTF

J: TRBJ1-3
size: .
V: TRBV2
length: 13
CDR3: CASKTGDGNTIYF

J: TRBJ1-2
size: once
V: TRBV6-5
length: 14
CDR3: CASYSSTESYGYTF

J: TRBJ2-5
size: once
V: TRBV5-8
length: 16
CDR3: CASSLGLAGDLETQYF

J: TRBJ2-4
size: .
V: TRBV5-1
length: 18
CDR3: CASSLTGQGILAKNIQYF

J: TRBJ2-7
size: .
V: TRBV5-1
length: 11
CDR3: CASSGEGEQYF

J: TRBJ1-2
size: .
V: TRBV24-1
length: 14
CDR3: CATSPRRGGWGYTF

J: TRBJ2-2
size: .
V: TRBV24-1
length: 15
CDR3: CATQTSGRDTGELFF